What follows describes a single T cell receptor beta chain. The data originate from a study of blood T cell repertoires in COVID-19. Overall study context: The United States, Italy and Spain supplied acute and convalescent COVID-19 samples. Nucleic acid was either cDNA or gDNA, and it came from T cells, B-cell-depleted T cells, or PBMCs.

Some clones are missing from TCRdb's copy, which holds only in-frame ones; the method was immunoSEQ multiplex PCR. The sample holds about 530,000 clones, roughly 91% seen once. Seattle patients were enrolled while actively infected and followed longitudinally. Sample: peripheral blood. The receptor was derived from a woman between 45 and 60 years old with COVID-19, enrolled during active disease.

CDR3 bases: TGTGCCAGCAGCGAAGGGAGGAATGAGCAGTTCTTC. Its protein product is CASSEGRNEQFF. The chain is built from TRBV9 and TRBJ2-1, with D possibly matching TRBD2 (6 bases). Germline-derived CDR1 and CDR2 are SGDLS and YYNGEE. Deletions cut 3 bases from V and 7 bases from J, with 8 bases between. This CDR3 has 12 amino acids.